The clone carrying this T cell receptor (beta chain) has only one observation. V was shortened by 0 bases and J by 9 bases, with 11 bases between the two germline ends. The CDR3 contains 13 residues. Germline V gene sequence: CDR1 LGHNA, CDR2 YSLEER. As processed by the authors: For nucleated cells, counts were estimated from reference gene primer amplification. Sequenced by immunoSEQ multiplex PCR; TCRdb stores in-frame clones only, minus some. V and J calls and clone size come straight from that table; D and trimming were deduced from the DNA. Counted here are 220,000 or so clones, 70% to 85% occurring once; the ten biggest clones make up about 3.4%. The data were obtained in a study of blood T cell repertoires in COVID-19. Background on the study: T cells, B-cell-depleted T cells, or PBMCs supplied cDNA or gDNA.

Participant age was about 18 to 95 years, and participants resided in approximately 24 US areas. Cohorts were determined from participant-reported clinical history. The sequence was collected from an older woman who had recovered from COVID-19. The material sequenced was PBMCs or T cells enriched from blood (not recorded which). The genes are TRBV4-3 and TRBJ1-1; D is unresolved. CDR3 in amino acids: CASSQDRRPQAFF. CDR3 nucleotide sequence: TGCGCCAGCAGCCAAGATAGGAGACCTCAAGCTTTCTTT.